This TCR beta chain was recovered during a study of cytomegalovirus exposure and HLA in healthy donors (TCRdb year 2017). A note on the overall study: A later analysis indicated that the 100 to 150 validation repertoires were generated on the platform also employed for the 650 to 850 repertoires of the first cohort. The aim of the study was to test whether cataloging public T cell receptors could identify signatures of past pathogen exposure. Besides the first cohort of around 670 subjects, a separate validation cohort made up of around 120 different subjects was used. The study combined high-throughput TCR immunosequencing, statistical association of individual TCRs with disease status, and machine learning to predict cytomegalovirus infection status.

V has 3 bases trimmed and J has 4 bases trimmed; junction bases matching no gene number 5. According to the germline V gene, CDR1 reads MGHDK and CDR2 reads SYGVNS. The CDR3 measures 14 amino acids from cysteine to phenylalanine. This entry keeps only the CDR3 DNA: 42 bases, framed from base 1. Overall study results and their limits: Most TCR sequences were seen in very few donors, while some public TCRs were found in many individuals. The classifier was reported to diagnose cytomegalovirus status with high specificity and sensitivity in both the original cohort and the validation cohort. A few of the identified cytomegalovirus-associated TCR beta chains were confirmed in vitro to be specific for cytomegalovirus antigens. The authors suggested that the approach could potentially be extended to other disease states and immunological phenotypes. All 110 or so repertoires were used to score co-occurrence in the validation cohort in a later analysis, because that analysis had no HLA typing for the cohort. Subsequent analysis determined that TCRs grouped into clusters in the first cohort also showed a tendency toward co-occurrence across the 120 or so validation repertoires, and 94% of cluster scores exceeded 0. In the study, 150 to 200 TCR beta chains were listed as associated with cytomegalovirus.

Concerning this clone: Its antigen is currently not known. Within one base of it there is no much larger clone, and no base qualities were kept.

The donors were included in the validation cohort of some 120 subjects, a group kept apart from the roughly 670-subject first cohort. The protocol used for the library was the immunoSEQ multiplex PCR assay. Per the authors' processing: To diagnose cytomegalovirus status from the catalog of TCR beta chain sequences, a statistical classification framework was built. TCRdb took over this immuneACCESS table, retaining in-frame rearrangements with V and J assigned. Such tables are incomplete; in checked studies, under half of the missing clones stem from an unresolved V gene, and the remainder is unexplained. D and trimming come from the DNA, and the V and J calls and clone size come from that table. This sample is represented by around 90,000 clones; about four fifths of them were singletons. Clones ranked in the top ten supply about 12% of the sample.

The origin of this receptor is a woman aged 18-29 years in good health and CMV-seropositive. Sequencing input: PBMCs. The rearranged chain carries TRBV25-1 and TRBJ2-7, and TRBD1 matches 8 of the central bases. The DNA sequence is as follows: TGTGCCAGCAGTGAGTGGCAGGGGGCTTACGAGCAGTACTTC. Its translation reads: CASSEWQGAYEQYF.